This entry is about one T cell receptor (beta chain). As yet, its antigen is unknown. Over several immunoSEQ plates, each subset's genomic DNA was distributed in even portions. The protocol was immunoSEQ multiplex PCR, while the TCRdb copy is restricted to in-frame clones and leaves out a portion. The data contain hundreds of thousands of clones, about 96% of them singletons. The record originates from a study of shared clonotypes between healthy human individuals. Study-wide results and caveats: Clonotype sharing across a few donors was observed for approximately 5% of naive CD4 clonotypes.

Healthy HIV-negative adults with no recent acute infections or vaccinations were recruited as donors. Partitioning of CD4+ cells yielded a CD45RA+ naive subset and a CD45RA-negative memory subset. Trimming removed 5 bases from V and 2 bases from J, with 9 bases in between. The CDR3 spans 13 residues. CDR1 MNHEY and CDR2 SVGAGI come from the germline V gene. The sequenced sample was naive CD4+ T cells sorted from blood. Subset meaning: CD45RA+ positively selected. The genes are TRBV6-5 and TRBJ1-2, with D possibly being TRBD1 (6 bases). The source is a woman younger than 45 in good health. CDR3 protein: CASSNGQNYGYTF. The CDR3 DNA sequence: TGTGCCAGCAGTAACGGACAGAACTATGGCTACACCTTC.